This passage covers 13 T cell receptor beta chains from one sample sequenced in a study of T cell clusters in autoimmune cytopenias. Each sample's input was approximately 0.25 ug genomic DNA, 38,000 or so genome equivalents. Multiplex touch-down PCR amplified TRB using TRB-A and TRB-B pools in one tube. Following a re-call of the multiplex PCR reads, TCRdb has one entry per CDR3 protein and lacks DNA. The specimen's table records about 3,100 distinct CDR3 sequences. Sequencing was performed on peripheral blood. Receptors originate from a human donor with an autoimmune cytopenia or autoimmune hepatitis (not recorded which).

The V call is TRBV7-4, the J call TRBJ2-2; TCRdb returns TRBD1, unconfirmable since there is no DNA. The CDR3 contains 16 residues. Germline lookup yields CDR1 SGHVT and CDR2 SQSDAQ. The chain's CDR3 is CASSPEGGAATGELFF.

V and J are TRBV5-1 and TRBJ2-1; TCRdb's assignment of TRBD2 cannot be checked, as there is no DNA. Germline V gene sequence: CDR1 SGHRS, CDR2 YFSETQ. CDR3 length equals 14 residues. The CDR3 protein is CASSLEPIAVEQFF.

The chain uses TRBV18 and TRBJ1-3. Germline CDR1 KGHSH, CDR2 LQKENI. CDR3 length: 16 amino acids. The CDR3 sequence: CASSPSSGGTGNTIYF.

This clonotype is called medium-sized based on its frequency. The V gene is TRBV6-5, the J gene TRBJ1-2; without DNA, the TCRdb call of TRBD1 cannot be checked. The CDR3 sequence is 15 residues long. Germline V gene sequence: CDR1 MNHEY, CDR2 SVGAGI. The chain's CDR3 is CASNRGQGAFYGYTF.

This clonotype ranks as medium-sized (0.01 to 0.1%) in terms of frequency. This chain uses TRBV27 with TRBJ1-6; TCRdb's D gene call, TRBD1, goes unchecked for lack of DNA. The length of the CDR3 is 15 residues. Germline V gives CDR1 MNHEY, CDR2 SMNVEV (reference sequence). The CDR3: CASSQDARGGSPLHF.

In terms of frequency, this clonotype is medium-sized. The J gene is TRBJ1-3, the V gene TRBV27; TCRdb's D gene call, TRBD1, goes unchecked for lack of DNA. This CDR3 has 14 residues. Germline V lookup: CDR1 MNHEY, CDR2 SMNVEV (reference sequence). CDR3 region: CASRGTATGNTIYF.

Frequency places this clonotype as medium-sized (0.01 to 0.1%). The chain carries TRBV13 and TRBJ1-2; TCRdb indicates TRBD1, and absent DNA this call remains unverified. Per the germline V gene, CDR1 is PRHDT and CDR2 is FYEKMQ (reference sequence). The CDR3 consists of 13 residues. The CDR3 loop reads CASSLRTGFGYTF.

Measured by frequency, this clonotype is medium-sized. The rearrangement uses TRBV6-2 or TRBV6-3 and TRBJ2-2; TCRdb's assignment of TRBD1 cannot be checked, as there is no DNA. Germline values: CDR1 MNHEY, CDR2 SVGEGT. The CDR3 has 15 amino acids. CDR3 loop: CASSYSSRGFGELFF.

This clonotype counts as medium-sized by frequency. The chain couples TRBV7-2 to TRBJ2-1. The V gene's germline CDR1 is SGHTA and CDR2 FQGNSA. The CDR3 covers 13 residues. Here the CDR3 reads CASSFQTRDEQFF.

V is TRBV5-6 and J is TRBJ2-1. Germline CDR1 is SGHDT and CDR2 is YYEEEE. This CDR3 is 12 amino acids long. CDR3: CASSLGGDEQFF.

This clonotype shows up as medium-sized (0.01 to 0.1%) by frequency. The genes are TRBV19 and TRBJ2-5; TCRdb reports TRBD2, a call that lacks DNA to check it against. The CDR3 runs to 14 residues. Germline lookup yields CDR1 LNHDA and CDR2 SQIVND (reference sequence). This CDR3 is CATSGGWAGETQYF.

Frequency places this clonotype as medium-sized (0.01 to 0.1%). The CDR3 loop reads CASSLGGSPLHF. The chain carries TRBV7-9 and TRBJ1-6. This CDR3 has 12 residues. Germline-derived CDR1 and CDR2 are SEHNR and FQNEAQ (reference sequence).

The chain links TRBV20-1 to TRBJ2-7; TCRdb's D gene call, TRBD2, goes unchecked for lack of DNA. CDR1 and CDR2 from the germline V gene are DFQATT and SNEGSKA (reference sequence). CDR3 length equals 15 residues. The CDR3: CSARGGAPQIHEQYF.